One sample yielded the 5 T cell receptor beta chains listed below, sequenced in a study of patients and donors after allogeneic stem cell transplantation. TCRdb reanalysed the RT-PCR reads using MiXCR and keeps one entry per CDR3 protein. Of about 400,000 distinct CDR3 sequences in the sample, roughly 16% were seen once. Source material: blood, either unsorted or a sorted T cell fraction (not recorded which). The origin of the receptors is a human donor who was either an allogeneic HSCT recipient or a stem cell or donor lymphocyte infusion donor (not recorded which). It is not recorded whose cells these are; they may come from a transplant donor.

V is TRBV19 and J is TRBJ2-3; D perhaps matches TRBD2 (6 bases). Per the germline V gene, CDR1 is LNHDA and CDR2 is SQIVND (reference sequence). Trimming stripped 8 bases from V and 1 base from J, with 10 bases between. CDR3 length: 13 amino acids. The CDR3 reads CASRTGGTDTQYF. In nucleotides, the CDR3 is TGTGCCAGTCGGACGGGAGGCACAGATACGCAGTATTTT.

This clonotype was counted only a few times. The chain joins TRBV20-1 to TRBJ2-7; 7 bases map to TRBD1. With 0 bases clipped from V and 0 bases from J, the junction kept 5 bases outside the gene matches. CDR3 length equals 15 residues. CDR1 is DFQATT and CDR2 is SNEGSKA in the germline V gene (reference sequence). The CDR3: CSARDLQGISYEQYF. The DNA for the CDR3 is TGCAGTGCTAGAGACTTACAGGGGATCTCCTACGAGCAGTACTTC.

There are a few counts of this clonotype. V is TRBV5-4 and J is TRBJ2-3, with 11 bases identical to TRBD1. The junction had 14 bases not matched to a gene; V was cut back by 1 base and J by 1 base. The CDR3 length is 20 residues. CDR1 and CDR2 (germline): SGHNT, YYREEE (reference sequence). For the CDR3, the DNA is TGTGCCAGCAGCTTGTTATTCTCTCCGGGACAGGGGGTCGGCACAGATACGCAGTATTTT. This encodes CASSLLFSPGQGVGTDTQYF.

This clonotype has ten or more counts. The gene calls are TRBV12-3 or TRBV12-4 and TRBJ1-5, with 8 bases identical to TRBD1. The CDR3 extends over 16 amino acids. Trimming at V came to 6 bases and at J to 2 bases, leaving 9 bases not matched to a gene. CDR3 in DNA: TGTGCCAGCAGCCTACGACAGGGGACGGGCAATCAGCCCCAGCATTTT. Translation gives CASSLRQGTGNQPQHF.

The gene calls are TRBV2 and TRBJ1-5; the D gene is possibly TRBD1 (5 bases). The CDR3 is 13 residues long. Trimming took off 4 bases at V and 7 bases at J, with 11 bases between the two ends. CDR1 is SNHLY, CDR2 FYNNEI, per germline. This CDR3 is CASSGGGRQPQHF. The CDR3 DNA sequence: TGTGCCAGCAGTGGTGGGGGTAGACAGCCCCAGCATTTT.